This T cell receptor (beta chain) was observed in a study of beta chain features in type 1 diabetes. TCRB transcripts that were expressed got sequenced, as all of the isolated RNA had been reverse transcribed. Libraries were prepared by immunoSEQ multiplex PCR; TCRdb keeps only in-frame clonotypes and omits some of them. The profile covers fewer than 900,000 clones, with about 17% appearing a single time and 0.02% to 0.025% taken by the ten largest. V shed 5 bases and J 0 bases; nucleotides not matched to a gene: 17. The CDR3 length is 21 residues. Germline loops: CDR1 KGHSH, CDR2 LQKENI. This clone was picked up a small number of times.

Sequencing input: naive CD4+ T cells from blood. The rearrangement uses TRBV18 and TRBJ2-1, with TRBD1 matching 12 bases. The sequence derives from a woman under 30 in good health. CDR3 loop: CASSARGSGTGGRGSYNEQFF. CDR3 nucleotides: TGTGCCAGCTCAGCCCGGGGCTCCGGGACAGGGGGCCGAGGCTCCTACAATGAGCAGTTCTTC.